A selection of T cell receptor beta chains follows, all from one sample in a study of vaccination effects on CD4 cells after COVID-19. For these receptors, no antigen is known. This table comes from immunoSEQ multiplex PCR, and its TCRdb copy is limited to in-frame clones, with some not included. In the table there are 65,000 to 75,000 clones, roughly 81% of which are singletons. The sequenced sample was CD4+ T cells from PBMCs cultured with HCoV-229E spike peptides, obtained after COVID-19 vaccination. All receptors come from a human donor who received a COVID-19 vaccine. CDR3s include the opening cysteine and the closing phenylalanine or tryptophan. The D gene is left open where the match is weak. Clone size appears in some rows only: once, few, many, or a class for an expanded clone.

V gene,D gene,CDR3 length,J gene,clone size,CDR3 DNA,CDR3 protein
TRBV2,.,18,TRBJ1-1,.,TGTGCCAGCAGTGCTGTAGGGCAGGGGCGATCGAAGAGGACTGAAGCTTTCTTT,CASSAVGQGRSKRTEAFF
TRBV10-1,.,16,TRBJ2-3,few,TGCGCCAGCAGTGACTATTCCGAGGTTAATACAGATACGCAGTATTTT,CASSDYSEVNTDTQYF
TRBV20-1,.,11,TRBJ1-2,.,TGCAGTGCTAGAGAGGCTGGGGGCTACACCTTC,CSAREAGGYTF
TRBV3-1/TRBV3-2,.,14,TRBJ1-2,.,TGTGCCAGCAGCCACAGGGGACGTGACTATGGCTACACCTTC,CASSHRGRDYGYTF
TRBV7-9,.,15,TRBJ2-5,.,TGTGCCAGCAGCTTACTCGCAGGGGTAGGGGAGACCCAGTACTTC,CASSLLAGVGETQYF
TRBV19,.,13,TRBJ2-3,.,TGTGCCAGTAGTACGCAGATTACAGATACGCAGTATTTT,CASSTQITDTQYF
TRBV4-1,TRBD1,15,TRBJ1-4,.,TGCGCCAGCAGCCAACGCGACAGGGGAGAGGAAAAACTGTTTTTT,CASSQRDRGEEKLFF
TRBV4-1,.,14,TRBJ2-5,.,TGCGCCAGCAGCCAAGATTCGGGGGGCACCACTTCGTACTTC,CASSQDSGGTTSYF
TRBV6-5,.,13,TRBJ1-5,once,TGTGCCAGCAGCCAAACAGGGTTTCAGCCCCAGCATTTT,CASSQTGFQPQHF
TRBV2,TRBD1,13,TRBJ1-4,.,TGTGCCAGCGCAGGACAGGGGAGAGAAAAACTGTTTTTT,CASAGQGREKLFF
TRBV14,.,14,TRBJ1-3,.,TGTGCCACCCGGGAGGCAGGGACTGGAAACACCATATATTTT,CATREAGTGNTIYF